The next 15 T cell receptor beta chains were all read from a single sample in a study of blood T cells in healthy people across ages (dated by TCRdb to between 2015 and 2017). The method behind the library was 5' RACE. The sample was run on an Illumina HiSeq 2500. A second PCR of roughly 7 to 11 cycles was performed with a sample-barcoded 5' primer and a J-beta primer mix. The public reads were reprocessed in TCRdb via fastp at Q25 and MiXCR, keeping in-frame beta chains. Entries are consolidated by CDR3 protein sequence, retaining the most common genes and DNA. In this sample the table shows approximately 290,000 distinct CDR3 sequences, roughly 26% of which occur a single time. Approximately 30% of the sample goes to the ten largest clones. The sample was blood. The receptors come from a woman in her 70s in good health.

Regarding this clonotype: The junction and the germline gene differ at one end; a read error may be behind it. The J gene is TRBJ1-3, the V gene TRBV28; D remains ambiguous. Germline lookup yields CDR1 MDHEN and CDR2 SYDVKM. CDR3 length: 15 residues. CDR3 DNA sequence: TGTGCCAGCAGTTTAGCCGGGTCCTCTGCAAACACCATATATTTT. Protein sequence: CASSLAGSSANTIYF.

This clonotype was counted only a few times. J is TRBJ2-3 and V is TRBV2; D gene unclear. The V end lost 0 bases, the J end lost 5 bases, and 9 bases lay between the germline ends. The CDR3 totals 14 residues. Germline CDR1 SNHLY, CDR2 FYNNEI. In DNA form, the CDR3 reads TGTGCCAGCAGTGAAGCGGGAATAAGAGATACGCAGTATTTT. Protein product: CASSEAGIRDTQYF.

This clonotype was found a few times. The chain combines TRBV20-1 with TRBJ2-5; 7 nucleotides agree with TRBD1. The V gene's germline CDR1 is DFQATT and CDR2 SNEGSKA (reference sequence). The CDR3 sequence is 15 residues long. Germline trimming cut 4 bases from V and 5 bases from J; bases unmatched to any gene: 13. CDR3 residues: CSAKPNRGNRETQYF. CDR3 DNA: TGCAGTGCTAAGCCCAACAGGGGTAATAGGGAGACCCAGTACTTC.

V is TRBV6-5 and J is TRBJ2-2; possible D gene TRBD2, 5 bases. CDR1 is MNHEY and CDR2 is SVGAGI in the germline V gene. The V and J ends lost 2 bases and 6 bases respectively, with 13 bases between them. The CDR3 has 15 residues. CDR3 residues: CASSYQPLGAGELFF. CDR3 DNA: TGTGCCAGCAGTTACCAACCCCTCGGGGCCGGGGAGCTGTTTTTT.

The table lists this clonotype with a few counts. V usage is TRBV20-1 and J usage is TRBJ2-7; D is unresolved. The germline CDR1 and CDR2 sequences are DFQATT and SNEGSKA (reference sequence). This CDR3 region has 14 residues. The germline V and J ends were trimmed by 6 bases and 0 bases, with 15 bases remaining between them. CDR3: CSASPRTFSYEQYF. As DNA, the CDR3 is TGCAGTGCAAGCCCACGGACGTTCTCCTACGAGCAGTACTTC.

With regard to this clonotype: The CDR3 end shows no conserved phenylalanine or tryptophan, and so a read error is likely. The chain joins TRBV7-2 to TRBJ1-5, with 7 bases aligning to TRBD1. Germline CDR1 and CDR2: SGHTA and FQGNSA. V trimming: 5 bases; J trimming: 3 bases; junction bases outside the gene matches: 13. The CDR3 spans 17 residues. The CDR3 spells CASSLQGPGGPNQPQHI. The CDR3 bases are TGTGCCAGCAGCCTACAGGGGCCAGGGGGGCCCAATCAGCCCCAGCATATT.

Only a few counts were recorded for this clonotype. This rearrangement joins TRBV2 to TRBJ1-5, with TRBD1 identical over 9 bases. Germline lookup yields CDR1 SNHLY and CDR2 FYNNEI. V gave up 6 bases and J gave up 6 bases; unmatched junction bases: 6. The CDR3 contains 14 residues. The CDR3 region has the DNA TGTGCCAGCAGCAGGACAGGGGCCCTTCAGCCCCAGCATTTT. Translated, it gives CASSRTGALQPQHF.

At least ten counts were recorded for this clonotype. In DNA form, the CDR3 reads TGTGCCAGCTCACCATCTCTTAAGAGGACTAGCGGCCAAGAGACCCAGTACTTC. This translates into CASSPSLKRTSGQETQYF. The rearrangement links TRBV18 to TRBJ2-5; 10 bases agree with TRBD2. The germline V gene encodes CDR1 KGHSH and CDR2 LQKENI. V was clipped by 2 bases and J by 1 base; unmatched bases: 10. The CDR3 runs to 18 residues. Supplemented by reference TRBV18 and TRBJ2-5, the full variable domain reads NAGVMQNPRHLVRRRGQEARLRCSPMKGHSHVYWYRQLPEEGLKFMVYLQKENIIDESGMPKERFSAEFPKEGPSILRIQQVVRGDSAAYFCASSPSLKRTSGQETQYFGPGTRLLVL.

The rearrangement joins TRBV6-5 to TRBJ1-4; D may be TRBD1 (5 bases). Germline-derived CDR1 and CDR2 are MNHEY and SVGAGI. V was shortened by 10 bases and J by 4 bases, with 16 bases between the two germline ends. This CDR3 spans 14 amino acids. The CDR3 sequence is CATFLGRSNEKLFF. The CDR3 nucleotides read TGTGCCACCTTTCTGGGGCGGAGTAATGAAAAACTGTTTTTT.

Only a few counts were recorded for this clonotype. The chain carries TRBV20-1 and TRBJ1-2, with D possibly matching TRBD1 (5 bases). The V gene lost 3 bases and the J gene lost 4 bases, with 18 bases spanning the gap. This CDR3 is 15 amino acids long. Germline V gene lookup returns CDR1 DFQATT and CDR2 SNEGSKA (reference sequence). The CDR3 nucleotides are TGCAGTGCTAGCGAACCGGGACGGACACTCTATGGCTACACCTTC. Translation gives CSASEPGRTLYGYTF.

This chain joins TRBV10-2 and TRBJ2-2; tentative D call: TRBD1 (6 bases). CDR1 is WSHSY and CDR2 is SAAADI in the germline V gene. CDR3 length: 13 amino acids. The ends were cut back, 9 bases at V and 3 bases at J, with 11 bases in the middle. CDR3 DNA: TGCGCCAGTCGGACAGCTCACACCGGGGAGCTGTTTTTT. Protein sequence: CASRTAHTGELFF.

This rearrangement joins TRBV28 to TRBJ1-5; the D gene is possibly TRBD1 (5 bases). The V end was cut by 3 bases, the J end by 5 bases, with 11 bases between. From germline, CDR1 is MDHEN and CDR2 SYDVKM. CDR3 length equals 14 residues. In DNA, the CDR3 is TGTGCCAGCAGTTTTGGGGCCGATTATCAGCCCCAGCATTTT. Residues: CASSFGADYQPQHF.

This clonotype was detected many times. The chain joins TRBV20-1 to TRBJ1-2; D may be TRBD1 (5 bases). The CDR3 totals 12 residues. Trimming cost V 3 bases and J 7 bases, with 12 bases left between them. Per germline, CDR1 DFQATT and CDR2 SNEGSKA (reference sequence). The CDR3 DNA is TGCAGTGCTAGTTCTGGGGGTGGTGGCTACACCTTC. This encodes CSASSGGGGYTF.

Written as DNA, the CDR3 is TGCAGTGCTAGAGCCCCCTCGCTGGGGCGGGAGTGGTTCACAGATACGCAGTATTTT. Translated: CSARAPSLGREWFTDTQYF. This sequence joins TRBV20-1 and TRBJ2-3; 7 bases align to TRBD2. Trimming cost V 1 base and J 2 bases; bases outside gene matches: 18. Germline CDR1 DFQATT, CDR2 SNEGSKA (reference sequence). The CDR3 covers 19 residues.

As for this clonotype: A single base separates this from a much larger clone, so it may be a read error. The rearrangement uses TRBV9 and TRBJ2-5, with TRBD2 as a possible D gene (5 bases). The CDR3 is 13 amino acids. Trimming removed 4 bases from V and 2 bases from J, with 9 bases in between. Germline V gene sequence: CDR1 SGDLS, CDR2 YYNGEE. CDR3 region: CASSITSQETQYF. Here the CDR3 DNA reads TGTGCCAGCAGCATTACTAGTCAAGAGACCCAGTACTTC. Using reference TRBV9 and TRBJ2-5 for the parts outside the CDR3, the full variable domain is DSGVTQTPKHLITATGQRVTLRCSPRSGDLSVYWYQQSLDQGLQFLIQYYNGEERAKGNILERFSAQQFPDLHSELNLSSLELGDSALYFCASSITSQETQYFGPGTRLLVL.